This entry concerns a single T cell receptor beta chain. What it binds is unknown. This entry comes from a study of radiotherapy plus CTLA-4 blockade in lung cancer. On the study more broadly: In approximately 17% of patients, objective responses were seen; roughly 28% had disease control.

V dropped 0 bases and J dropped 7 bases, with 7 bases sitting between them. CDR1 GTSNPN and CDR2 SVGIG come from the germline V gene (reference sequence). There are 11 residues in the CDR3. Study conclusions and caveats: How blood T cell clones changed early, along with interferon-beta, reportedly forecast response best. Blood saw expansion of tumor-derived TCR clones after radiotherapy plus ipilimumab.

Clones were sequenced by immunoSEQ multiplex PCR, and TCRdb holds only the in-frame ones, with some missing. The sample lists about 62,000 clones, around 77% occurring once. The material was peripheral blood, obtained from a patient treated with radiotherapy plus ipilimumab. The J gene is TRBJ2-7, the V gene TRBV30, with D uncertain. The clonotype was recovered from a human donor with non-small cell lung cancer who had a complete response to radiotherapy plus ipilimumab. The CDR3 sequence is CAWSVLSEQYF. The CDR3 coding sequence is TGTGCCTGGAGTGTATTGTCGGAGCAGTACTTC.